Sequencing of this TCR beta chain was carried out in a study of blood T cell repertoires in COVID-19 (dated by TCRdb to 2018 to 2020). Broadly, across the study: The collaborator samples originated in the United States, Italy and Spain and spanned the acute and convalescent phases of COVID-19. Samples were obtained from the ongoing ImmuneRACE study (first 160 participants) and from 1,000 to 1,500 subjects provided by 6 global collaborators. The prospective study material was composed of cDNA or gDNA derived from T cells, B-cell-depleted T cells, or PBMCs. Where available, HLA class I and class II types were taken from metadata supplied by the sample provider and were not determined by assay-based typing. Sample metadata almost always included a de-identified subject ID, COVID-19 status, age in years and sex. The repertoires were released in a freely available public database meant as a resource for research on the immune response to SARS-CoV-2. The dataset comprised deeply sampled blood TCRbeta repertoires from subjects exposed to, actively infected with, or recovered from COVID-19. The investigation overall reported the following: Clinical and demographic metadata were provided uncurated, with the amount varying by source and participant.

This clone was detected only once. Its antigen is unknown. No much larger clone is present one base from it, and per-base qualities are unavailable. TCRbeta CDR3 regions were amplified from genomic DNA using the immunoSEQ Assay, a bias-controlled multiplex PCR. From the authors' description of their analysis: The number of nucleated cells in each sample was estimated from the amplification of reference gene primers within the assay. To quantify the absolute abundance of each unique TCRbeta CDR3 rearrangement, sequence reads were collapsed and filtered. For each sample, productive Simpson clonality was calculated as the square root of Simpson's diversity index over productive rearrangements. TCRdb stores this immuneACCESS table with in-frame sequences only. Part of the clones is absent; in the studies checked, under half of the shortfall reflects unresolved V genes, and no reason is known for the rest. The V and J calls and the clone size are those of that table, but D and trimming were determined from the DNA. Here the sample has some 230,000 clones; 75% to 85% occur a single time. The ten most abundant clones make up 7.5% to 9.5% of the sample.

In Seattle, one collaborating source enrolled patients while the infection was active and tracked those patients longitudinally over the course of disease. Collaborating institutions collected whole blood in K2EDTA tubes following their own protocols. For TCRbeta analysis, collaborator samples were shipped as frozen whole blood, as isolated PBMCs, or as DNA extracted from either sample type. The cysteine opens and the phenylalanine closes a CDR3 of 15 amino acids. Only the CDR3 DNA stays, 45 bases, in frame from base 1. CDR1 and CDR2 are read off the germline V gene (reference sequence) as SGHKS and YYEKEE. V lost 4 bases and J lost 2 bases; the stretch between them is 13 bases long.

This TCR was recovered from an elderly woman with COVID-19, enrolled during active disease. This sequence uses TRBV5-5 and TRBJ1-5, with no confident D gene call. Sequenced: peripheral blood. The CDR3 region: CASSPGGHGNQPQHF. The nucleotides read TGTGCCAGCAGCCCTGGCGGGCACGGCAATCAGCCCCAGCATTTT.